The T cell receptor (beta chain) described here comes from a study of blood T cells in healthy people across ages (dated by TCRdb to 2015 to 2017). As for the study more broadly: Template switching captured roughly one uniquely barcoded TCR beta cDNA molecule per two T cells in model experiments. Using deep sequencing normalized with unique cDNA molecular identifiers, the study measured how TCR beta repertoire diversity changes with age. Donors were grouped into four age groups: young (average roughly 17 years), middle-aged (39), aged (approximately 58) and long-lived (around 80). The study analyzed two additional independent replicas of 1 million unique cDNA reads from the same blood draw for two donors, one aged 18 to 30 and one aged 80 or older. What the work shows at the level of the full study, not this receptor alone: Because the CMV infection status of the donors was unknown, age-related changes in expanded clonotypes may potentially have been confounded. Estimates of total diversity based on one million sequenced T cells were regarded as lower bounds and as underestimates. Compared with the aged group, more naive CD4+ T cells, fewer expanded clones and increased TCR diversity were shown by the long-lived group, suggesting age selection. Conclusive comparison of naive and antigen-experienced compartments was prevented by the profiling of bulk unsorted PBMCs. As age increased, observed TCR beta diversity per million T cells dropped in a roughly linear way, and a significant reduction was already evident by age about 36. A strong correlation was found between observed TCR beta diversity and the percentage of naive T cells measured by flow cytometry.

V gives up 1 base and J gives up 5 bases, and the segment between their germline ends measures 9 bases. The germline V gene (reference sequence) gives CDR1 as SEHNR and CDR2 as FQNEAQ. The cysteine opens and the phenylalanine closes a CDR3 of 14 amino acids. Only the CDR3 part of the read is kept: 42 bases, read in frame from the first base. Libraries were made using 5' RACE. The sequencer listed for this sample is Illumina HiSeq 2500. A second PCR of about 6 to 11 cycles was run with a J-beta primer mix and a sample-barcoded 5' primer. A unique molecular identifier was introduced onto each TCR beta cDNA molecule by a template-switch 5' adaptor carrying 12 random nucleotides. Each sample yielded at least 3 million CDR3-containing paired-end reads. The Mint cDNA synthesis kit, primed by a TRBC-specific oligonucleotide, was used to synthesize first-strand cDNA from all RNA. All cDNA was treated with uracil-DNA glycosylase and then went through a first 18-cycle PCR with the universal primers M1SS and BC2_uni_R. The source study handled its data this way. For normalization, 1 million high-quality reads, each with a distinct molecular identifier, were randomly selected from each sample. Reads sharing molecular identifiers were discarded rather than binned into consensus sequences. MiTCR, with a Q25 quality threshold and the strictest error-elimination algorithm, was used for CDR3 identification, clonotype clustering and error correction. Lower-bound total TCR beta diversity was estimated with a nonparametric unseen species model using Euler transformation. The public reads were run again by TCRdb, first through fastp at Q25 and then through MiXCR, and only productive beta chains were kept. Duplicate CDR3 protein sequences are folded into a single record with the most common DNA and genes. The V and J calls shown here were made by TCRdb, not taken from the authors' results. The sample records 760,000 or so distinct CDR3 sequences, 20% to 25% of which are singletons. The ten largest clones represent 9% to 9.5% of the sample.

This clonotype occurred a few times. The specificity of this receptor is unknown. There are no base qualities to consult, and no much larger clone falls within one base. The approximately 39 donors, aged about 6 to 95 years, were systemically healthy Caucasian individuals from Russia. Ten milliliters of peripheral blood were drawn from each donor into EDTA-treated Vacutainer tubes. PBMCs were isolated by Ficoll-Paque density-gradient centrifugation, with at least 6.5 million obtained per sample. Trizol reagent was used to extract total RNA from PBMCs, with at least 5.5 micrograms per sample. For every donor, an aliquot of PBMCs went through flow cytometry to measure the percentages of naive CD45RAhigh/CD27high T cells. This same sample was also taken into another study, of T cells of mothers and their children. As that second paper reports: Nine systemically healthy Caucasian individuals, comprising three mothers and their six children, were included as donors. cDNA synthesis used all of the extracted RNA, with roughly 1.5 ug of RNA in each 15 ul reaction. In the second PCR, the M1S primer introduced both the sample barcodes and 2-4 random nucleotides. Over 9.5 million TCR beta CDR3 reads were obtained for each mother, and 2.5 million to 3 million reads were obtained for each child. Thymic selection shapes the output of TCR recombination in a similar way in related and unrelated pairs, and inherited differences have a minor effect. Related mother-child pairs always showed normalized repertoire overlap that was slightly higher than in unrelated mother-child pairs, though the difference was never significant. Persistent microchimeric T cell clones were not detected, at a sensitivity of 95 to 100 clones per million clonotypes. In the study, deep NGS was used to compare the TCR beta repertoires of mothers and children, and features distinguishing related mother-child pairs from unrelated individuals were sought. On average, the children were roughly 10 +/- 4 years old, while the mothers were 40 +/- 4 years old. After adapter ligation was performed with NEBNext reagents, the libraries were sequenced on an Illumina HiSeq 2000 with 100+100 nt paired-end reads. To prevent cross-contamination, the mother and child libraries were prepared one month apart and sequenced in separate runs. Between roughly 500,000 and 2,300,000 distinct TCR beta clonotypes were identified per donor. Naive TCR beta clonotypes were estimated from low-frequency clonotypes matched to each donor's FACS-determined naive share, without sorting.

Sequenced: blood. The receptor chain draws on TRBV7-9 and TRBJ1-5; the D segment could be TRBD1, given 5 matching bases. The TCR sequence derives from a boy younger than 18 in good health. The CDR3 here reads CASSLGWGDQPQHF. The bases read TGTGCCAGCAGCTTAGGCTGGGGGGATCAGCCCCAGCATTTT.